The rows below give T cell receptor beta chains drawn from one sample of a study of brain metastases from non-small cell lung cancer. Here immunoSEQ multiplex PCR was the method, and the copy in TCRdb shows in-frame clones only, minus some. Among 3,500 to 5,500 clones, approximately 83% were seen once, and the ten largest hold roughly 7.4%. The sample was primary lung tumor tissue. These receptors came from a donor aged 40 or older with non-small cell lung cancer. Both conserved end residues are part of each CDR3. D genes are given only for firm matches. Part of the rows lack a size; the others show once, few, many or a class for expanded clones.

v_call	d_call	clone_size	j_call	cdr3_aa	cdr3_nt
TRBV25-1	.	.	TRBJ2-3	CASSEWEADTQYF	TGTGCCAGCAGTGAATGGGAGGCAGATACGCAGTATTTT
TRBV6-4	TRBD2	few	TRBJ2-1	CASSDIAGGYNEQFF	TGTGCCAGCAGTGACATTGCGGGGGGGTACAATGAGCAGTTCTTC
TRBV7-8	.	.	TRBJ1-1	CASSLVPGGTEAFF	TGTGCCAGCAGCTTAGTTCCGGGGGGCACTGAAGCTTTCTTT
TRBV6-4	.	.	TRBJ2-2	CASSDSKEADNTGELFF	TGTGCCAGCAGTGACTCGAAAGAAGCGGATAACACCGGGGAGCTGTTTTTT
TRBV9	TRBD2	.	TRBJ2-4	CASSVGGSGGRNIQYF	TGTGCCAGCAGCGTAGGGGGTAGCGGGGGGCGAAACATTCAGTACTTC
TRBV25-1	.	.	TRBJ1-2	CASSGIQGNYGYTF	TGTGCCAGCAGTGGCATACAGGGCAACTATGGCTACACCTTC
TRBV28	TRBD2	once	TRBJ2-5	CASSLAGGRETQYF	TGTGCCAGCAGTCTAGCGGGGGGGCGAGAGACCCAGTACTTC
TRBV3-1/TRBV3-2	TRBD2	.	TRBJ2-1	CASSRMPTSGGVEQFF	TGTGCCAGCAGTCGAATGCCTACTAGCGGGGGTGTTGAGCAGTTCTTC
TRBV9	.	.	TRBJ2-3	CASSVSGRGADTQYF	TGTGCCAGCAGCGTATCGGGCAGGGGGGCAGATACGCAGTATTTT
TRBV7-2	.	.	TRBJ1-5	CASSVTGPQPQHF	TGTGCCAGCAGCGTAACAGGGCCCCAGCCCCAGCATTTT
TRBV21-1	.	.	TRBJ1-3	CASSKVIRAPGNTIYF	TGTGCCAGCAGCAAGGTTATTCGGGCCCCTGGAAACACCATATATTTT
TRBV6-2/TRBV6-3	TRBD2	once	TRBJ2-5	CASSSGGETQYF	TGTGCCAGCAGTAGCGGGGGAGAGACCCAGTACTTC
TRBV2	TRBD2	few	TRBJ2-3	CASSVASGDTQYF	TGTGCCAGCAGTGTGGCTAGCGGGGATACGCAGTATTTT
TRBV5-1	TRBD1	.	TRBJ2-2	CASTPDRANTGELFF	TGCGCCAGCACCCCGGACAGGGCGAACACCGGGGAGCTGTTTTTT
TRBV10-2	.	.	TRBJ2-5	CASRAGRETQYF	TGCGCCAGCAGGGCAGGGCGAGAGACCCAGTACTTC
TRBV29-1	.	.	TRBJ1-2	CSVGDRNPGGYTF	TGCAGCGTTGGAGACAGGAACCCCGGTGGCTACACCTTC
TRBV28	.	.	TRBJ1-2	CASTTETAYTF	TGTGCCAGCACAACCGAAACAGCCTACACCTTC
TRBV3-1/TRBV3-2	.	.	TRBJ2-3	CASSQRTGRLTDTQYF	TGTGCCAGCAGCCAACGAACAGGGCGTCTCACAGATACGCAGTATTTT
TRBV5-1	TRBD2	.	TRBJ2-1	CASSLGTSAETYNEQFF	TGCGCCAGCAGCTTAGGGACTAGCGCCGAGACCTACAATGAGCAGTTCTTC
TRBV29-1	TRBD1	.	TRBJ2-3	CSVDWGRGPDTQYF	TGCAGCGTTGACTGGGGCAGGGGGCCAGATACGCAGTATTTT
TRBV30	TRBD1	.	TRBJ1-4	CAWGTGLNEKLFF	TGCGCCTGGGGGACAGGGCTTAATGAAAAACTGTTTTTT
TRBV7-2	TRBD1	.	TRBJ2-3	CASKGAGWDTQYF	TGTGCCAGCAAGGGGGCAGGGTGGGATACGCAGTATTTT
TRBV6-5	TRBD1	once	TRBJ1-2	CASSRQGPNYGYTF	TGTGCCAGCAGTCGACAGGGGCCTAACTATGGCTACACCTTC
TRBV6-4	.	.	TRBJ1-2	CASSGRMFGGSDGYTF	TGTGCCAGCAGTGGCAGAATGTTTGGGGGATCTGATGGCTACACCTTC
TRBV7-8	.	.	TRBJ1-1	CASSSLVGNTEAFF	TGTGCCAGCAGCTCCTTGGTGGGTAACACTGAAGCTTTCTTT
TRBV7-2	TRBD2	.	TRBJ2-3	CASRTGAGATDTQYF	TGTGCCAGCAGGACTGGGGCGGGAGCCACAGATACGCAGTATTTT
TRBV18	.	.	TRBJ1-2	CASSPGKTGQVYGYTF	TGTGCCAGCTCACCGGGTAAAACGGGCCAAGTTTATGGCTACACCTTC
TRBV4-3	.	.	TRBJ2-1	CASSRALTTLGRNEQFF	TGCGCCAGCAGCCGTGCTCTCACAACGCTAGGAAGGAATGAGCAGTTCTTC
TRBV30	TRBD1	.	TRBJ1-1	CAWRTTGAATEAFF	TGTGCCTGGAGGACGACAGGGGCGGCGACTGAAGCTTTCTTT
TRBV5-1	.	.	TRBJ2-6	CASSAGPSTGANVLTF	TGCGCCAGCAGCGCGGGACCCTCGACTGGGGCCAACGTCCTGACTTTC
TRBV7-3	TRBD2	.	TRBJ2-5	CASSQAGGQGTQYF	TGTGCCAGCAGCCAAGCGGGGGGGCAGGGGACCCAGTACTTC
TRBV10-1	TRBD1	.	TRBJ2-3	CASSTGTGSRDTQYF	TGCGCCAGCAGTACCGGGACAGGGAGCAGGGATACGCAGTATTTT
TRBV16	.	.	TRBJ1-1	CASSQYQNTEAFF	TGTGCCAGCAGCCAATATCAGAACACTGAAGCTTTCTTT
TRBV2	.	.	TRBJ1-3	CASSAEGLSSGNTIYF	TGTGCCAGCAGTGCCGAGGGACTGAGCTCTGGAAACACCATATATTTT
TRBV21-1	.	.	TRBJ1-5	CASRGQGNQPQHF	TGTGCCAGCAGGGGACAGGGGAATCAGCCCCAGCATTTT
TRBV19	TRBD1	few	TRBJ2-3	CASSGRGQGTDTQYF	TGTGCCAGTAGCGGCAGGGGGCAAGGCACAGATACGCAGTATTTT
TRBV7-3	.	.	TRBJ2-1	CASGKDNYNEQFF	TGTGCCAGCGGAAAAGACAACTACAATGAGCAGTTCTTC
TRBV5-1	.	large	TRBJ1-2	CASSWDGPNYGYTF	TGCGCCAGCAGCTGGGACGGACCTAACTATGGCTACACCTTC
TRBV5-8	.	.	TRBJ2-5	CASRRTGYQETQYF	TGTGCCAGCAGGCGTACGGGCTACCAAGAGACCCAGTACTTC
TRBV12-3/TRBV12-4	.	once	TRBJ1-2	CASRGIGNYGYTF	TGTGCCAGCAGGGGGATTGGAAACTATGGCTACACCTTC
TRBV7-2	.	.	TRBJ2-3	CASSARVADTQYF	TGTGCCAGCAGCGCCCGAGTAGCAGATACGCAGTATTTT
TRBV5-6	.	.	TRBJ1-2	CASSFNPADGYTF	TGTGCCAGCAGCTTCAACCCAGCGGACGGCTACACCTTC
TRBV27	TRBD1	few	TRBJ1-3	CASSLTGAGNTIYF	TGTGCCAGCAGTTTGACAGGGGCTGGAAACACCATATATTTT
TRBV29-1	.	.	TRBJ2-1	CSASGIPYNEQFF	TGCAGCGCCTCAGGGATACCCTACAATGAGCAGTTCTTC
TRBV10-3	.	.	TRBJ1-1	CAISEGFEAFF	TGTGCCATCAGTGAGGGGTTTGAAGCTTTCTTT
TRBV10-2	.	few	TRBJ1-1	CASSESIGREAFF	TGCGCCAGCAGTGAGTCGATCGGCAGGGAGGCTTTCTTT
TRBV27	.	few	TRBJ1-2	CASRTQGANYGYTF	TGTGCCAGCAGGACCCAAGGGGCTAACTATGGCTACACCTTC
TRBV9	.	once	TRBJ2-3	CASSVEAGGDTQYF	TGTGCCAGCAGCGTAGAGGCAGGGGGGGATACGCAGTATTTT
TRBV2	.	.	TRBJ1-5	CASSLNQPQHF	TGTGCCAGCAGCCTAAATCAGCCCCAGCATTTT
TRBV28	.	.	TRBJ1-1	CASSLVRAWGTEAFF	TGTGCCAGCAGTTTGGTCAGGGCGTGGGGTACTGAAGCTTTCTTT
TRBV6-1	.	once	TRBJ1-2	CASSETPGTGKHYGYTF	TGTGCCAGCAGTGAAACCCCTGGAACAGGGAAACACTATGGCTACACCTTC
TRBV2	.	.	TRBJ1-3	CASTFVSGNTIYF	TGTGCCAGCACCTTTGTCTCTGGAAACACCATATATTTT
TRBV7-8	.	.	TRBJ1-3	CASSFTGILAGNTIYF	TGTGCCAGCAGCTTCACAGGGATTCTGGCTGGAAACACCATATATTTT
TRBV28	.	.	TRBJ1-6	CASSRGDSPLHF	TGTGCCAGCTCTAGGGGGGATTCACCCCTCCACTTT
TRBV19	.	.	TRBJ1-5	CASSIDVQPQHF	TGTGCCAGTAGTATAGATGTACAGCCCCAGCATTTT
TRBV15	.	.	TRBJ1-5	CATSNQRGSLNQPQHF	TGTGCCACCAGCAACCAAAGGGGATCCCTCAATCAGCCCCAGCATTTT
TRBV19	TRBD1	.	TRBJ1-3	CASSTRYRGQAYGSSGNTIYF	TGTGCCAGTTCCACACGATATCGGGGACAGGCCTACGGGAGCTCTGGAAACACCATATATTTT
TRBV27	TRBD1	.	TRBJ1-2	CASSLSKTGGNYGYTF	TGTGCCAGCAGTTTATCGAAGACAGGGGGTAACTATGGCTACACCTTC
TRBV10-1	.	.	TRBJ2-1	CANSAQDKNNEQFF	TGCGCCAACAGCGCCCAGGACAAGAACAATGAGCAGTTCTTC